This TCR beta chain was profiled in a study of shared clonotypes between healthy human individuals. As for the study in general: Each donor had three CD4 naive, three CD4 memory, two CD8 naive and one CD8 memory plate. Regarding the study as a whole: As a rule, naive subsets had a larger estimated richness than memory subsets.

Replicate PCRs for sorted subsets used around 200 ng DNA; this equaled around 28,000 T cell genomes. Sequencing used immunoSEQ multiplex PCR; TCRdb keeps in-frame clones, though not all of them. Here the sample spans about 2.1 million clones, 85% to 95% being singletons. As defined, naive CD8 cells were CD45RO-negative and positively selected for CCR7, with terminally differentiated effector memory CD45RA+ cells excluded. The germline V gene encodes CDR1 MNHEY and CDR2 SMNVEV (reference sequence). The CDR3 has 14 residues. V gave up 8 bases and J gave up 4 bases, with 18 bases separating them. In the case of this clone: The antigen remains undetermined.

This TCR was recovered from a man between 18 and 29 years old in good health. Some clones in this sample may be carry-over from other donors' samples. Sequencing was done on a sample of naive CD8+ T cells from PBMCs. The genes are TRBV27 and TRBJ2-7; D may be TRBD1 (7 bases). The CDR3 region is CASYAGQKLYEQYF. The DNA for the CDR3 is TGTGCCAGCTACGCGGGACAGAAACTTTACGAGCAGTACTTC.